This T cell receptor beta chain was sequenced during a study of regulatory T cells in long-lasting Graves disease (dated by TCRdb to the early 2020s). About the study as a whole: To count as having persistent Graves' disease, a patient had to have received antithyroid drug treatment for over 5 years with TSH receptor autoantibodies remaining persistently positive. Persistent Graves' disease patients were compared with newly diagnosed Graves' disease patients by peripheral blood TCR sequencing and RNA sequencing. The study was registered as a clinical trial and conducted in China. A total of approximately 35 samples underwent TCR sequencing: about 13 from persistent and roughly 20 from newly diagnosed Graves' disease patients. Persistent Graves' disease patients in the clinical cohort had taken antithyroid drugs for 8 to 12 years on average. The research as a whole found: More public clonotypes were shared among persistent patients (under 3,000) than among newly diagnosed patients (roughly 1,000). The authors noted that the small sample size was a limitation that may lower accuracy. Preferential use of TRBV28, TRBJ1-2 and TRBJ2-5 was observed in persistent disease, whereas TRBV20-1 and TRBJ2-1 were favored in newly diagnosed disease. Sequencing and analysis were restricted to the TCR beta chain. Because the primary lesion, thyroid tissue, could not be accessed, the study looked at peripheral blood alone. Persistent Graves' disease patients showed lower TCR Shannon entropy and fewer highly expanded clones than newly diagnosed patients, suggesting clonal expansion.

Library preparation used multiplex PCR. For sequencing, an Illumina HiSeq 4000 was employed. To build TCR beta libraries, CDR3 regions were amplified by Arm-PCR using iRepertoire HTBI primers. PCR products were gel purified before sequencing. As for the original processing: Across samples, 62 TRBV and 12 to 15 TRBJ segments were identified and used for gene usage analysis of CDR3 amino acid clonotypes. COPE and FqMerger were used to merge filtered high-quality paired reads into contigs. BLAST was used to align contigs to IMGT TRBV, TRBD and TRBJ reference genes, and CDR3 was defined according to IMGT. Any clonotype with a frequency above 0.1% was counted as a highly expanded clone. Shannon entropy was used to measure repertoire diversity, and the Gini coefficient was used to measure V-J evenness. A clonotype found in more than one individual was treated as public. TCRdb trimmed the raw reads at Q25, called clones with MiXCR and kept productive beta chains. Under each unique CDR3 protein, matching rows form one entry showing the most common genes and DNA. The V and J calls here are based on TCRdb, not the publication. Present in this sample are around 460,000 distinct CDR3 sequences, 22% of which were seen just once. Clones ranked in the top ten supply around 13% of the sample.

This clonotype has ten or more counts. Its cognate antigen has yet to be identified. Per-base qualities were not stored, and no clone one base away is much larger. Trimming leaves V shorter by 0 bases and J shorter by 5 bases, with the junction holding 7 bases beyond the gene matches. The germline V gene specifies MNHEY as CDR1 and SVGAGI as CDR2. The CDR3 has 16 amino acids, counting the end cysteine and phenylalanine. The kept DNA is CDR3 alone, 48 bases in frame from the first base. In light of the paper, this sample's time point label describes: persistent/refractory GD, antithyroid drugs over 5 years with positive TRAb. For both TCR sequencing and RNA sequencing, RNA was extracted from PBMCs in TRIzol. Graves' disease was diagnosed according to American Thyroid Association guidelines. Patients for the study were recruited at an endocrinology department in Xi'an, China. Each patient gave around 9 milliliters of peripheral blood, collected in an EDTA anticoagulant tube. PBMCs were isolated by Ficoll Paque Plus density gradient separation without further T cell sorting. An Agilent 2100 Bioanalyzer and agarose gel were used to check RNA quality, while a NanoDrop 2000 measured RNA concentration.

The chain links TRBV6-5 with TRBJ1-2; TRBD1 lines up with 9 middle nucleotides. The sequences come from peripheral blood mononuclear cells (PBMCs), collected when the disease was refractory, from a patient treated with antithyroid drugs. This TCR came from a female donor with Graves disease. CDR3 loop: CASSYSLQGAMYGYTF. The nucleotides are TGTGCCAGCAGTTACTCGTTACAGGGGGCGATGTATGGCTACACCTTC.